This T cell receptor (beta chain) was captured by sequencing in a study of type 1 and type 2 diabetes patients. This clonotype was recorded a few times. Genomic DNA was the PCR template. Amplification of the beta chain CDR3 used 30 forward and 13 reverse multiplex primers. In TCRdb, the multiplex PCR reads were re-called with MiXCR into one record per CDR3 protein. The data contain about 250,000 distinct CDR3 sequences, around 47% of them seen just once; the ten biggest clones take up around 15%. The sequence came from a man younger than 35 with type 2 diabetes. Material: peripheral blood mononuclear cells (PBMCs).

CDR3 sequence (DNA): TGTGCCAGCAGCCCGCGGGACAGGGGGCGAAATACTGAAGCTTTCTTT. Translated: CASSPRDRGRNTEAFF. This chain links TRBV13 with TRBJ1-1; 12 bases fit TRBD1. The CDR3 is 16 amino acids. Germline V lookup: CDR1 PRHDT, CDR2 FYEKMQ (reference sequence). With V trimmed by 5 bases and J by 5 bases, 9 bases remained unmatched.